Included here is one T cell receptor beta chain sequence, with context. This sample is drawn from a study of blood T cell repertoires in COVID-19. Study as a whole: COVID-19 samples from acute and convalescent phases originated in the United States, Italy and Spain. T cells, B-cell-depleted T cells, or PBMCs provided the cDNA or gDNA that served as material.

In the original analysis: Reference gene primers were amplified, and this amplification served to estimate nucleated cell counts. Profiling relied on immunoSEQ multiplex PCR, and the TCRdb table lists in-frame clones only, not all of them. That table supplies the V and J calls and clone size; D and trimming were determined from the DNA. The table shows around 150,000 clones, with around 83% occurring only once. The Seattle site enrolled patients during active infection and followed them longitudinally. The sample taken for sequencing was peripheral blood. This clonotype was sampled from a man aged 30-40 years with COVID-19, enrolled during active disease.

CDR3 bases: TGTGCCAGCAGGGCAGGGGGTAGTCGCAATCAGCCCCAGCATTTT. The encoded protein is CASRAGGSRNQPQHF. V and J are TRBV28 and TRBJ1-5; 7 nucleotides agree with TRBD1. With V trimmed by 6 bases and J by 2 bases, 7 bases remained unmatched. The CDR3 spans 15 residues. The germline CDR1 and CDR2 sequences are MDHEN and SYDVKM.